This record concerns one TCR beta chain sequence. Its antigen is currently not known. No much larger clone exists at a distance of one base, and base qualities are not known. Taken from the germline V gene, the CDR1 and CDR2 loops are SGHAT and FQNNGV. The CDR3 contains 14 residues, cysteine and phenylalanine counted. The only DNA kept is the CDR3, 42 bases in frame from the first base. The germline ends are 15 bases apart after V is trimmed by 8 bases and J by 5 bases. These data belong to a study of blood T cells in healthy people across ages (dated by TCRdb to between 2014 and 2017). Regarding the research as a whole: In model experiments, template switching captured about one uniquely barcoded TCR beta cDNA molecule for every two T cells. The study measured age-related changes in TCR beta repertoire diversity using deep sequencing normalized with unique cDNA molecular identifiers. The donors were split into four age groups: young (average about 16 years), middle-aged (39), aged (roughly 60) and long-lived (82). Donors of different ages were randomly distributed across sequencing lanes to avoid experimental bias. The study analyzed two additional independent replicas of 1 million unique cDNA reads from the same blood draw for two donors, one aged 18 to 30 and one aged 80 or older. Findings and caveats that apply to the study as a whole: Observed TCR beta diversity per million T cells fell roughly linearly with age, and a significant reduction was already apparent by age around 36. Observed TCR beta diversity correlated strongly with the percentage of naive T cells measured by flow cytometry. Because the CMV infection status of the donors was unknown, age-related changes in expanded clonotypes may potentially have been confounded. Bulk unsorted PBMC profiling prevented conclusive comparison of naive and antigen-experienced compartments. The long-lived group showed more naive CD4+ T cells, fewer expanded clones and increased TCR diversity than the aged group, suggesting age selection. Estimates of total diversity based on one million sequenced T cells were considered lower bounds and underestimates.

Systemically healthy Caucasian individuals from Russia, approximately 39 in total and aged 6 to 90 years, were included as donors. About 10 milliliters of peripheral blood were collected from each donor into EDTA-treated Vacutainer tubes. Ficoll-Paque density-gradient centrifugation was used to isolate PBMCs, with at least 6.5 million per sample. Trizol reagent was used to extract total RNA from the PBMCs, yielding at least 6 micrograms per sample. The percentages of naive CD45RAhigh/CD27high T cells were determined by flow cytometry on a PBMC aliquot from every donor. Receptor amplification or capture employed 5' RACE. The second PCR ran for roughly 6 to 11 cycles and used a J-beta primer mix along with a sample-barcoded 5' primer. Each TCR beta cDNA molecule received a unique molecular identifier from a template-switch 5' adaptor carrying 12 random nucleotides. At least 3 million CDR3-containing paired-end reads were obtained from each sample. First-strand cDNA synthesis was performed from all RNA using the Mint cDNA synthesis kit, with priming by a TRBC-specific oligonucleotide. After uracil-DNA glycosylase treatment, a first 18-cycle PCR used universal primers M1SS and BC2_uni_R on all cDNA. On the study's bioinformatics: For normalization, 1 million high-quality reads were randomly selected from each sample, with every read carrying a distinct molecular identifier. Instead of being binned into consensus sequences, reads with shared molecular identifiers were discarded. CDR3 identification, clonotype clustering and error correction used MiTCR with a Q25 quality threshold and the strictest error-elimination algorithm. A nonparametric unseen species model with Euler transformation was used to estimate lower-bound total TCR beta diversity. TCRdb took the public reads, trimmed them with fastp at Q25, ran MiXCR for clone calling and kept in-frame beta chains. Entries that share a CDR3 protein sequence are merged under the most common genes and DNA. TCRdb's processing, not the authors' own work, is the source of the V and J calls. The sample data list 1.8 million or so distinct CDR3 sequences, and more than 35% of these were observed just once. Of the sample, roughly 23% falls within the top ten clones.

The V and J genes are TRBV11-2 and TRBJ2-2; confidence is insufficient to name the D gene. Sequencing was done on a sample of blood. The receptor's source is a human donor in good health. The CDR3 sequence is CASSAGTWTGELFF. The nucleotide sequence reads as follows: TGTGCCAGCTCCGCCGGAACTTGGACCGGGGAGCTGTTTTTT.